The 25 T cell receptor beta chains given below trace back to one sample, sequenced in a study of CD8 T cells in ankylosing spondylitis. Findings and limits, study-wide: Within ankylosing spondylitis blood, a TCR beta motif made up of several highly homologous variants appeared to be characteristic.

From the 5' RACE reads, TCRdb called clonotypes with MiXCR, one entry per CDR3 protein. This sample has approximately 540,000 distinct CDR3 sequences; approximately 11% occur once, and the top ten carry approximately 7%. These receptors' antigens are unknown. The specimen was blood, either unsorted or a sorted T cell fraction (not recorded which). All receptors come from a male donor with ankylosing spondylitis.

This clonotype was seen a few times. The V and J genes are TRBV3-1 and TRBJ2-1; D possibly corresponds to TRBD1 (5 bases). Trimming took off 1 base at V and 12 bases at J, with 16 bases between the two ends. CDR1 and CDR2 (germline): LGHDT, YNNKEL (reference sequence). This CDR3 is built from 14 residues. CDR3 nucleotides: TGTGCCAGCAGCCAAGCTCCAGACAGCACGGGGCAGTTCTTC. Its protein is CASSQAPDSTGQFF.

This clonotype turned up a few times. V gene TRBV2 combines with J gene TRBJ2-1, with TRBD2 identical over 12 bases. Germline CDR1 SNHLY, CDR2 FYNNEI. There are 14 residues in the CDR3. The V and J ends lost 5 bases and 10 bases, in that order; junction bases with no gene match: 6. In nucleotides, the CDR3 is TGTGCCAGCAGTCTAGCGGGAGGGCCTTTCGAGCAGTTCTTC. This translates into CASSLAGGPFEQFF.

The rearrangement uses TRBV2 and TRBJ2-7; D not resolved. The germline CDR1 and CDR2 sequences are SNHLY and FYNNEI. The CDR3 consists of 11 residues. V dropped 6 bases and J dropped 3 bases, with 6 bases sitting between them. The DNA for the CDR3 is TGTGCCAGCAGGTCGGACTACGAGCAGTACTTC. It specifies CASRSDYEQYF.

The V gene is TRBV3-1, the J gene TRBJ1-2; D is undetermined. The ends were cut back, 0 bases at V and 3 bases at J, with 5 bases in the middle. Germline CDR1 is LGHDT and CDR2 is YNNKEL (reference sequence). The CDR3 extends over 13 amino acids. The CDR3 sequence is CASSQEGHYGYTF. The CDR3 DNA reads as TGTGCCAGCAGCCAAGAGGGTCACTATGGCTACACCTTC. Full variable domain (outside the CDR3, taken from reference TRBV3-1 and TRBJ1-2): DTAVSQTPKYLVTQMGNDKSIKCEQNLGHDTMYWYKQDSKKFLKIMFSYNNKELIINETVPNRFSPKSPDKAHLNLHINSLELGDSAVYFCASSQEGHYGYTFGSGTRLTVV.

The rearrangement links TRBV20-1 to TRBJ1-2; 7 nucleotides align to TRBD1. V trimming: 4 bases; J trimming: 7 bases; junction bases outside the gene matches: 6. This CDR3 region has 12 residues. Germline V gene sequence: CDR1 DFQATT, CDR2 SNEGSKA (reference sequence). The DNA for the CDR3 is TGCAGTGCTACTTACAGGGGAAGTGGCTACACCTTC. Translating it yields CSATYRGSGYTF.

The rearrangement uses TRBV27 and TRBJ1-5, with 7 bases lining up with TRBD1. V lost 4 bases to trimming and J lost 1 base; unmatched junction nucleotides: 4. In germline, CDR1 is MNHEY, CDR2 SMNVEV (reference sequence). The CDR3 sequence is 15 residues long. This chain's CDR3 is CASSSDRASNQPQHF. CDR3 bases: TGTGCCAGCAGTTCCGACAGGGCCAGCAATCAGCCCCAGCATTTT.

This clonotype has more than one count but fewer than ten. This chain connects TRBV7-8 to TRBJ1-4, with D tentatively TRBD1 (5 bases). V shed 5 bases and J shed 5 bases, with 9 bases lying between them. Germline CDR1 SGHVS, CDR2 FQNEAQ. This CDR3 contains 13 residues. This CDR3 is CASSVRVNEKLFF. As DNA, the CDR3 is TGTGCCAGCAGCGTCAGGGTGAATGAAAAACTGTTTTTT. Looking up the rest from reference TRBV7-8 and TRBJ1-4 gives the full variable domain: GAGVSQSPRYKVAKRGQDVALRCDPISGHVSLFWYQQALGQGPEFLTYFQNEAQLDKSGLPSDRFFAERPEGSVSTLKIQRTQQEDSAVYLCASSVRVNEKLFFGSGTQLSVL.

This clonotype was detected only a few times. This chain uses TRBV18 with TRBJ1-4; D ambiguous. The CDR3 length is 15 residues. The germline V gene has CDR1 KGHSH and CDR2 LQKENI. Trimming took off 4 bases at V and 0 bases at J, with 9 bases between the two ends. The CDR3 DNA follows: TGTGCCAGCTCACTCGGCGGCGCAACTAATGAAAAACTGTTTTTT. Translating gives CASSLGGATNEKLFF. The full variable domain, with the rest looked up from reference TRBV18 and TRBJ1-4, is NAGVMQNPRHLVRRRGQEARLRCSPMKGHSHVYWYRQLPEEGLKFMVYLQKENIIDESGMPKERFSAEFPKEGPSILRIQQVVRGDSAAYFCASSLGGATNEKLFFGSGTQLSVL.

The chain employs TRBV3-1 and TRBJ1-1; a weak D match, TRBD1 (6 bases). The CDR3 has 14 residues. Germline CDR1 LGHDT, CDR2 YNNKEL (reference sequence). V lost 5 bases to trimming and J lost 1 base, with 11 bases between them. CDR3 residues: CASSLPDRNTEAFF. CDR3 DNA: TGTGCCAGCAGCTTACCGGACAGGAACACTGAAGCTTTCTTT.

The chain employs TRBV11-2 and TRBJ1-5; TRBD1 agrees at 7 bases. V shed 5 bases, J shed 6 bases, and the junction held 10 bases outside the gene matches. Germline values: CDR1 SGHAT, CDR2 FQNNGV. This CDR3 has 15 amino acids. In DNA form, the CDR3 reads TGTGCCAGCAGCCGAACAGGGGAAGGACTTCAGCCCCAGCATTTT. It encodes CASSRTGEGLQPQHF.

This clonotype appeared once. The chain joins TRBV4-2 to TRBJ1-2; D might be TRBD1 (5 bases). Trimming removed 0 bases from V and 1 base from J, with 12 bases in between. This CDR3 is 16 amino acids long. Germline loops: CDR1 LGHNA, CDR2 YNFKEQ. For the CDR3, the DNA is TGTGCCAGCAGCCAAGATTCAACGGACAATAACTATGGCTACACCTTC. Residues: CASSQDSTDNNYGYTF.

At least ten counts were recorded for this clonotype. This chain uses TRBV20-1 with TRBJ2-7; TRBD2 matches at 14 bases. Trimming removed 1 base from V and 6 bases from J; junction bases left unmatched: 5. The CDR3 consists of 15 residues. The germline V gene has CDR1 DFQATT and CDR2 SNEGSKA (reference sequence). As DNA, the CDR3 is TGCAGTGCTAGAGGACTAGCGGGAGGGCCTAGCGAGCAGTACTTC. This gives the protein CSARGLAGGPSEQYF.

This clonotype was seen a few times. This rearrangement joins TRBV7-2 to TRBJ1-2; maybe TRBD1 (5 bases). The length of the CDR3 is 14 residues. The ends were cut back, 4 bases at V and 4 bases at J, with 13 bases in the middle. The germline V gene has CDR1 SGHTA and CDR2 FQGNSA. CDR3 in DNA: TGTGCCAGCAGCTCCCGGGGGGAGGGCTATGGCTACACCTTC. Translation gives CASSSRGEGYGYTF.

This clonotype has more than one count but fewer than ten. This chain uses TRBV2 with TRBJ1-2; weak D call: TRBD1 (6 bases). V was pared by 7 bases and J by 10 bases, with 19 bases between. This CDR3 is built from 13 residues. CDR1 and CDR2 (germline): SNHLY, FYNNEI. The CDR3 loop is CASNPIQPGDYTF. In nucleotides, the CDR3 is TGTGCCAGCAATCCTATTCAACCAGGGGACTACACCTTC.

This clonotype was recorded a few times. The V and J genes are TRBV5-6 and TRBJ1-6, with 11 bases fitting TRBD1. The germline V gene encodes CDR1 SGHDT and CDR2 YYEEEE. Losses at the gene ends were 5 bases for V and 8 bases for J; bases not matched to a gene: 9. The CDR3 spans 16 residues. For the CDR3, the DNA is TGTGCCAGCAGTCGGGACAGGGGGTCTATGGATTCACCCCTCCACTTT. Translating it yields CASSRDRGSMDSPLHF.

The V gene is TRBV3-1, the J gene TRBJ2-7; TRBD2 agrees at 10 bases. CDR1 is LGHDT and CDR2 is YNNKEL in the germline V gene (reference sequence). Losses at the gene ends were 2 bases for V and 0 bases for J; bases not matched to a gene: 1. This CDR3 has 15 amino acids. The CDR3 sequence: CASSQLAGASYEQYF. CDR3 DNA sequence: TGTGCCAGCAGCCAACTAGCGGGAGCCTCCTACGAGCAGTACTTC.

This clonotype turned up a few times. This CDR3 reads CASSFRTGHGSSPLHF. The DNA of the CDR3 is TGTGCCAGCAGTTTTAGGACTGGGCATGGTAGTTCACCCCTCCACTTT. The chain uses TRBV12-3 or TRBV12-4 and TRBJ1-6; D call uncertain. The V end lost 3 bases, the J end lost 9 bases, and 18 bases lay between the germline ends. The CDR3 length is 16 residues.

This clonotype was detected many times. This chain joins TRBV20-1 and TRBJ2-2; TRBD2 matches at 10 bases. Germline V gene data show CDR1 as DFQATT and CDR2 as SNEGSKA (reference sequence). There are 14 residues in the CDR3. Germline trimming cut 5 bases from V and 1 base from J; bases unmatched to any gene: 1. CDR3 in DNA: TGCAGTGCTCGGACTAGCGGGAACACCGGGGAGCTGTTTTTT. The encoded protein is CSARTSGNTGELFF.

The V and J genes are TRBV3-1 and TRBJ2-1, with 10 bases aligning to TRBD2. V shed 2 bases and J 15 bases; nucleotides not matched to a gene: 10. The CDR3 extends over 14 amino acids. CDR1 LGHDT and CDR2 YNNKEL come from the germline V gene (reference sequence). Written as DNA, the CDR3 is TGTGCCAGCAGCCAACGTGAGCGGGAGGGCCAGAGGTTCTTC. As protein: CASSQREREGQRFF.

This clonotype turned up a few times. CDR3 coding DNA: TGCAGTGCTACCTATACTAGCGGGGTAAACACCGGGGAGCTGTTTTTT. It translates to CSATYTSGVNTGELFF. J is TRBJ2-2 and V is TRBV20-1, with 10 bases identical to TRBD2. From germline, CDR1 is DFQATT and CDR2 SNEGSKA (reference sequence). This CDR3 has 16 amino acids. Trimming removed 4 bases from V and 2 bases from J; junction bases left unmatched: 7.

At least ten counts were recorded for this clonotype. The rearrangement joins TRBV29-1 to TRBJ2-5; TRBD2 is a possible D gene (6 bases). The germline V and J ends were trimmed by 6 bases and 2 bases, with 10 bases remaining between them. Per germline, CDR1 SQVTM and CDR2 ANQGSEA. The CDR3 has 12 residues. The CDR3 reads CSVWGVQETQYF. CDR3 nucleotides: TGCAGCGTCTGGGGGGTACAAGAGACCCAGTACTTC. Complete variable domain (other parts from reference TRBV29-1 and TRBJ2-5): SAVISQKPSRDICQRGTSLTIQCQVDSQVTMMFWYRQQPGQSLTLIATANQGSEATYESGFVIDKFPISRPNLTFSTLTVSNMSPEDSSIYLCSVWGVQETQYFGPGTRLLVL.

This clonotype has a handful of counts. This chain links TRBV20-1 with TRBJ2-2; 9 nucleotides align to TRBD2. The length of the CDR3 is 16 residues. V was clipped by 6 bases and J by 7 bases; unmatched bases: 15. Germline V CDR1 and CDR2: DFQATT, SNEGSKA (reference sequence). The CDR3 loop reads CSAAEVAGEPDGELFF. CDR3 in DNA: TGCAGTGCAGCGGAGGTAGCGGGAGAACCGGACGGGGAGCTGTTTTTT.

This clonotype has more than one count but fewer than ten. The V gene is TRBV20-1, the J gene TRBJ2-2, with D unresolved. Trimming cost V 2 bases and J 6 bases, with 13 bases left between them. The germline V gene encodes CDR1 DFQATT and CDR2 SNEGSKA (reference sequence). The CDR3 consists of 14 residues. The chain's CDR3 is CSARSTSGAGELFF. CDR3 in DNA: TGCAGTGCTAGATCGACCTCAGGCGCCGGGGAGCTGTTTTTT.

The chain recombines TRBV3-1 with TRBJ1-4; no firm D call. Between the trimmed V and J ends, which lost 4 bases and 8 bases, there was a span of 8 bases. CDR3 size: 12 residues. Germline V gene data show CDR1 as LGHDT and CDR2 as YNNKEL (reference sequence). The DNA of the CDR3 is TGTGCCAGCAGCCTGACCGAGGAAAAACTGTTTTTT. Its protein is CASSLTEEKLFF.

This clonotype was counted at least ten times. This sequence joins TRBV5-6 and TRBJ1-1; tentatively, D is TRBD1 (5 bases). The CDR3 runs to 16 residues. Germline-derived CDR1 and CDR2 are SGHDT and YYEEEE. V was trimmed by 3 bases and J by 0 bases, leaving 15 bases between them. The CDR3 DNA reads TGTGCCAGCAGCTACCCCCAGTGGGGCGTGAACACTGAAGCTTTCTTT. Amino acids: CASSYPQWGVNTEAFF.